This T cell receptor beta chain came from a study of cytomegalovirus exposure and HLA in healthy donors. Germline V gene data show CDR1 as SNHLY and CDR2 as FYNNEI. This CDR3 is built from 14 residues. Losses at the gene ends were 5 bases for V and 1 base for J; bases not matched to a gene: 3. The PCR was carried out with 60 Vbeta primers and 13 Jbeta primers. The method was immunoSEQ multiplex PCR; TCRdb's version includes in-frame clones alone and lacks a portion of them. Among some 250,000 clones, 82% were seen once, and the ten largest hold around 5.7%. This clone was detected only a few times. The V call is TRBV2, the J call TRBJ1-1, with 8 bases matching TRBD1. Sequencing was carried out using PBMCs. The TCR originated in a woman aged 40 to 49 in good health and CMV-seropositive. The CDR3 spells CASSPGTGNTEAFF. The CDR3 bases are TGTGCCAGCAGTCCCGGGACAGGGAACACTGAAGCTTTCTTT.